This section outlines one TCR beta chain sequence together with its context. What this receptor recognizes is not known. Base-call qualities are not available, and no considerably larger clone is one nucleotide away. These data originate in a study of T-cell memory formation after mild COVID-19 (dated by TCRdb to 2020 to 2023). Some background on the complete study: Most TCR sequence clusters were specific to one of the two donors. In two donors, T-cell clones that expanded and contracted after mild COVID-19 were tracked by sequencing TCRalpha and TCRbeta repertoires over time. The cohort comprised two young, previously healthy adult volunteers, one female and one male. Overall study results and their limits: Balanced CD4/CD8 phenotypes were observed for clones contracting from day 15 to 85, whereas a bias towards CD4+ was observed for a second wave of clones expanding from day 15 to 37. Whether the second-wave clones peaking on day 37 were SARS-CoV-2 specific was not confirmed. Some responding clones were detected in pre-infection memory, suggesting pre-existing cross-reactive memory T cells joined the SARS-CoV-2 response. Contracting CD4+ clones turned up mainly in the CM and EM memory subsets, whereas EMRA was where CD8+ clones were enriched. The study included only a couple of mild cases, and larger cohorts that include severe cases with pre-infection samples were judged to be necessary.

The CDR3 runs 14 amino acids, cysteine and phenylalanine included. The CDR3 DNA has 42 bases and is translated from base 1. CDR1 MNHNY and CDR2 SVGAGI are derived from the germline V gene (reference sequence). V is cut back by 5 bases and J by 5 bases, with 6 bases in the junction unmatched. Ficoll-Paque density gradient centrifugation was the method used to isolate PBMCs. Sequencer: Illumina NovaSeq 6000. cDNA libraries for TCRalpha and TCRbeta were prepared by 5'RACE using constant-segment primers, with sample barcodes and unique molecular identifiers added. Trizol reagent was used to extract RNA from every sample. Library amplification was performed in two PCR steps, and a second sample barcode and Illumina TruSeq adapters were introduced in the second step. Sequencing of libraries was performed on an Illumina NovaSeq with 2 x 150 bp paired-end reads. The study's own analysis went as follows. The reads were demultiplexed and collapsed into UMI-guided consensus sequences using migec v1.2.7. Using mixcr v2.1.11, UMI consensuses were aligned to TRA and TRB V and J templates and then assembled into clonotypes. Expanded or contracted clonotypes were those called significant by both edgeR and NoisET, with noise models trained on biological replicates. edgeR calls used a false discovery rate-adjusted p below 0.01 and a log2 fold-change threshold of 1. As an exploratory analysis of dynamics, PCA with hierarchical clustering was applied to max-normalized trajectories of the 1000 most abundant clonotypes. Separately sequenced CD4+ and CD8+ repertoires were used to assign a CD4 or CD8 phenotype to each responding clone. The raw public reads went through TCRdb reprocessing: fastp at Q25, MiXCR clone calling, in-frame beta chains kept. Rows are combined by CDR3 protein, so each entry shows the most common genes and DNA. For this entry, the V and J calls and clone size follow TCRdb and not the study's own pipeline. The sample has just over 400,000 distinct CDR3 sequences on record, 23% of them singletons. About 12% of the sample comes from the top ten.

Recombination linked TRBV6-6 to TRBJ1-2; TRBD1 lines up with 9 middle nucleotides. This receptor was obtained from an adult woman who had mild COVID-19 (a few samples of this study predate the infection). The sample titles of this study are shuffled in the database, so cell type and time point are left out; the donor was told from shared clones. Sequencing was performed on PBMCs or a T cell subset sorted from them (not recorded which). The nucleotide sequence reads TGTGCCAGCAGTCAGGGACAGGGACTTTATGGCTACACCTTC. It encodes CASSQGQGLYGYTF.